What follows are 19 T cell receptor beta chains derived from one specimen sequenced in a study of cytomegalovirus exposure and HLA in healthy donors. The PCR employed 60 Vbeta primers together with 13 Jbeta primers. Measured with immunoSEQ multiplex PCR; TCRdb has only the in-frame clones, and not every one. Of 150,000 to 200,000 clones in the sample, around four fifths were seen once. Sequences were obtained from PBMCs. The receptors derive from a male donor in good health and CMV-seropositive.

The chain has TRBV30 and TRBJ2-1; the D gene is possibly TRBD1 (5 bases). The germline CDR1 and CDR2 sequences are GTSNPN and SVGIG (reference sequence). The CDR3 covers 15 residues. Trimming stripped 3 bases from V and 3 bases from J, with 15 bases between. CDR3 region: CAWSSEGDLYNEQFF. In nucleotides, the CDR3 is TGTGCCTGGAGCTCTGAAGGGGATCTCTACAATGAGCAGTTCTTC.

DNA of the CDR3: TGCGCCAGCAGCTTGGGGGCGACCGGAGAGACCCAGTACTTC. Translation gives CASSLGATGETQYF. V usage is TRBV5-1 and J usage is TRBJ2-5; D call uncertain. Trimming removed 0 bases from V and 4 bases from J, with 10 bases in between. This CDR3 has 14 residues. Germline V lookup: CDR1 SGHRS, CDR2 YFSETQ.

The chain joins TRBV11-3 to TRBJ2-1, with unresolved D. The CDR3 is 13 amino acids. CDR1 and CDR2 from the germline V gene are SGHNT and YENEEA. Trimming shortened V by 1 base and J by 8 bases, and 9 bases separated the two germline ends. CDR3 loop: CASSLAPSDEQFF. The CDR3 region has the DNA TGTGCCAGCAGCTTAGCCCCTAGTGATGAGCAGTTCTTC. The complete variable domain, with remaining parts taken from reference TRBV11-3 and TRBJ2-1, reads EAGVVQSPRYKIIEKKQPVAFWCNPISGHNTLYWYLQNLGQGPELLIRYENEEAVDDSQLPKDRFSAERLKGVDSTLKIQPAELGDSAVYLCASSLAPSDEQFFGPGTRLTVL.

The chain employs TRBV10-3 and TRBJ2-7, with D perhaps matching TRBD1 (5 bases). This CDR3 has 13 amino acids. Trimming pared 10 bases from V and 3 bases from J, leaving 16 bases between. Per the germline V gene, CDR1 is ENHRY and CDR2 is SYGVKD. The CDR3 DNA is TGTGCCACAAGTGAGGACACCGACTACGAGCAGTACTTC. This translates into CATSEDTDYEQYF.

The genes are TRBV19 and TRBJ1-5, with D possibly being TRBD1 (5 bases). Germline assignment: CDR1 LNHDA and CDR2 SQIVND (reference sequence). V gave up 4 bases and J gave up 0 bases, with 10 bases separating them. The CDR3 extends over 15 amino acids. The chain's CDR3 is CASSTRDYSNQPQHF. The CDR3 DNA sequence: TGTGCCAGTAGTACCAGGGACTATAGCAATCAGCCCCAGCATTTT.

CDR3 residues: CASTGVGVENTEAFF. Written as DNA, the CDR3 is TGTGCCAGCACGGGGGTCGGCGTTGAAAACACTGAAGCTTTCTTT. The chain has TRBV2 and TRBJ1-1; perhaps TRBD1 as D (5 bases). The CDR3 is 15 residues long. The germline V and J ends were trimmed by 7 bases and 2 bases, with 17 bases remaining between them. Germline CDR1 and CDR2: SNHLY and FYNNEI.

Here the CDR3 DNA reads TGTGCCAGCAGCGTCCACCTCGGGGAAAACTCTGGGGCCAACGTCCTGACTTTC. This gives the protein CASSVHLGENSGANVLTF. This chain uses TRBV2 with TRBJ2-6; TRBD2 is a possible D gene (5 bases). Trimming took off 6 bases at V and 0 bases at J, with 18 bases between the two ends. CDR3 length equals 18 residues. Germline-derived CDR1 and CDR2 are SNHLY and FYNNEI.

V usage is TRBV2 and J usage is TRBJ1-4; D is uncertain. This CDR3 has 11 residues. Between the trimmed V and J ends, which lost 7 bases and 5 bases, there was a span of 5 bases. Germline CDR1 reads SNHLY; CDR2 reads FYNNEI. CDR3 nucleotide sequence: TGTGCCAGCATACAAAATGAAAAACTGTTTTTT. Amino acid sequence: CASIQNEKLFF.

This clone was counted a single time. This chain connects TRBV6-5 to TRBJ1-2; no reliable D call. CDR1 and CDR2 (germline): MNHEY, SVGAGI. Trimming left V 6 bases short and J 8 bases short, with 16 bases between. This CDR3 contains 13 residues. CDR3 region: CASRSDRGGGYTF. CDR3 DNA: TGTGCCAGCAGGTCGGATCGGGGAGGGGGCTACACCTTC.

The chain recombines TRBV7-9 with TRBJ2-1; 8 nucleotides align to TRBD2. Germline lookup yields CDR1 SEHNR and CDR2 FQNEAQ (reference sequence). The V and J ends lost 2 bases and 7 bases, in that order; junction bases with no gene match: 4. The CDR3 totals 14 residues. DNA for the CDR3: TGTGCCAGCAGCTTACCGGGGGGGCAGAATGAGCAGTTCTTC. This encodes CASSLPGGQNEQFF.

The genes are TRBV7-9 and TRBJ1-1, with 8 bases fitting TRBD1. The CDR3 length is 13 residues. Germline assignment: CDR1 SEHNR and CDR2 FQNEAQ (reference sequence). V lost 7 bases, J lost 6 bases, and 7 bases stayed unmatched. CDR3 region: CASNGQGVAEAFF. The CDR3 region has the DNA TGTGCCAGCAACGGACAGGGAGTCGCTGAAGCTTTCTTT.

The chain recombines TRBV4-3 with TRBJ2-1; 9 nucleotides match TRBD2. This CDR3 is built from 16 residues. The V gene's germline CDR1 is LGHNA and CDR2 YSLEER. V trimming: 0 bases; J trimming: 8 bases; junction bases outside the gene matches: 8. The CDR3 loop reads CASSQDRRGGLDEQFF. Here the CDR3 DNA reads TGCGCCAGCAGCCAAGATAGGCGGGGGGGCCTGGATGAGCAGTTCTTC.

This chain uses TRBV7-9 with TRBJ1-2; D gene uncertain. Germline CDR1 reads SEHNR; CDR2 reads FQNEAQ (reference sequence). The CDR3 covers 15 residues. V was cut by 3 bases and J by 0 bases, with 11 bases left in between. CDR3 sequence reads: CASSFLGGANYGYTF. The CDR3, as DNA: TGTGCCAGCAGCTTTTTAGGAGGAGCTAACTATGGCTACACCTTC.

This clone was recorded once. Other DNA sequences in the same sample also yield this CDR3. This sequence joins TRBV30 and TRBJ1-2, with D possibly matching TRBD1 (6 bases). Trimming pared 0 bases from V and 8 bases from J, leaving 10 bases between. The CDR3 loop spans 12 amino acids. Germline V gene data show CDR1 as GTSNPN and CDR2 as SVGIG (reference sequence). The CDR3 DNA reads TGTGCCTGGAGTGTACGCAGGGGCGGCTACACCTTC. Translated: CAWSVRRGGYTF.

This clone appeared once. This chain links TRBV30 with TRBJ1-2; possible D gene TRBD1, 5 bases. The V end lost 1 base, the J end lost 5 bases, and 8 bases lay between the germline ends. The CDR3 length is 12 residues. Germline CDR1 GTSNPN, CDR2 SVGIG (reference sequence). Here the CDR3 reads CAWSAGSYGYTF. CDR3 DNA sequence: TGTGCCTGGAGTGCAGGGTCGTATGGCTACACCTTC.

The chain couples TRBV19 to TRBJ2-1; D unclear. The germline gives CDR1 LNHDA, CDR2 SQIVND (reference sequence). Trimming left V 6 bases short and J 4 bases short, with 13 bases between. The CDR3 is made up of 14 amino acids. As DNA, the CDR3 is TGTGCCAGTAGGGGCAGCTTATTGTACAATGAGCAGTTCTTC. This encodes CASRGSLLYNEQFF.

This chain joins TRBV9 and TRBJ2-2, with 8 bases aligning to TRBD1. J was trimmed by 0 bases and V by 8 bases; bases with no gene match: 3. Germline-derived CDR1 and CDR2 are SGDLS and YYNGEE. The CDR3 spans 14 residues. The CDR3 here is CASSGGANTGELFF. As DNA, the CDR3 is TGTGCCAGTTCAGGGGGCGCGAACACCGGGGAGCTGTTTTTT.

Only a few counts were recorded for this clone. The chain joins TRBV5-1 to TRBJ1-1; D remains ambiguous. The germline gives CDR1 SGHRS, CDR2 YFSETQ. V lost 0 bases and J 6 bases, leaving 9 bases between the germline ends. The CDR3 is 13 amino acids. DNA for the CDR3: TGCGCCAGCAGCTTGGCCGGGTACTCTGAAGCTTTCTTT. It translates to CASSLAGYSEAFF.

The chain employs TRBV5-1 and TRBJ1-1; tentatively, D is TRBD1 (5 bases). V lost 7 bases and J lost 11, with 24 bases in between. The germline V gene encodes CDR1 SGHRS and CDR2 YFSETQ. The CDR3 is 14 residues long. This CDR3 reads CASYPQWGVAEAFF. For the CDR3, the DNA is TGCGCCAGCTATCCCCAGTGGGGGGTTGCAGAGGCTTTCTTT.